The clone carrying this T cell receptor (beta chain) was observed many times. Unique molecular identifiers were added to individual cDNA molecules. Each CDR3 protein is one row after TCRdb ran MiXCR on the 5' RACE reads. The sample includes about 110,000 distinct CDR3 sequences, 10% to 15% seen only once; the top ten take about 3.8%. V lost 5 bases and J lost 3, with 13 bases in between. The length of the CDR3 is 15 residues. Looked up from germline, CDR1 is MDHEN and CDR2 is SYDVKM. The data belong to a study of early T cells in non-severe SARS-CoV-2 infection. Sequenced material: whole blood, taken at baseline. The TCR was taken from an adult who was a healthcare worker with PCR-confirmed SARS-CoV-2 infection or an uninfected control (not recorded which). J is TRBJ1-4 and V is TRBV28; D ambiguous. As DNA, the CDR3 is TGTGCCAGCAGTCCCAGTTTGGGTGCTAATGAAAAACTGTTTTTT. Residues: CASSPSLGANEKLFF. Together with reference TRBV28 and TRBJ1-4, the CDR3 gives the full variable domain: DVKVTQSSRYLVKRTGEKVFLECVQDMDHENMFWYRQDPGLGLRLIYFSYDVKMKEKGDIPEGYSVSREKKERFSLILESASTNQTSMYLCASSPSLGANEKLFFGSGTQLSVL.